This T cell receptor beta chain originates from a study of blood T cell repertoires in COVID-19. The CDR3 loop spans 17 amino acids. Trimming pared 4 bases from V and 0 bases from J, leaving 13 bases between. Sequencing used immunoSEQ multiplex PCR; TCRdb keeps in-frame clones, though not all of them. Of about 240,000 clones in the sample, about 86% were seen once. The sequence derives from a man between 60 and 75 years old with acute or convalescent COVID-19. J is TRBJ2-6 and V is TRBV23-1, with D tentatively TRBD1 (6 bases). TRBV23-1 is filed as an ORF, its function uncertain. What was sequenced was peripheral blood. In DNA form, the CDR3 reads TGCGCCAGCAGTCCCAGGGGCCATAGCTCTGGGGCCAACGTCCTGACTTTC. Protein product: CASSPRGHSSGANVLTF.